The 20 T cell receptor beta chains below come from one sample, sequenced in a study of blood T cell repertoires in COVID-19 (dated by TCRdb to the early 2020s). The library was made by the immunoSEQ multiplex PCR assay. TCRdb took this table from immuneACCESS and kept in-frame rearrangements with V and J called. Such tables lack part of the clones; where checked against another copy, unresolved V genes explain under half of the gap, and the rest is unexplained. The sample profile shows more than 85,000 clones; 65% to 90% of them were found once. Jointly, the top ten make up under 3.5% of the sample. Material for sequencing was PBMCs or T cells enriched from blood (not recorded which). The receptors come from a woman aged 45-65 years who had recovered from COVID-19.

The chain carries TRBV11-3 and TRBJ2-2; 9 bases are a match to TRBD2. This CDR3 contains 15 residues. The germline V gene has CDR1 SGHNT and CDR2 YENEEA. V lost 1 base to trimming and J lost 10 bases; unmatched junction nucleotides: 7. Written as DNA, the CDR3 is TGTGCCAGCAGCTTAGTGCGGGGGGGGCGCGAGGAGCTGTTTTTT. This encodes CASSLVRGGREELFF.

This clone was picked up a small number of times. The CDR3, as DNA: TGTGCCAGCTCACCATTCCGGTCTGGCGGGGGGGATTCAGATACGCAGTATTTT. This codes for CASSPFRSGGGDSDTQYF. This chain joins TRBV18 and TRBJ2-3, with 9 bases identical to TRBD2. The V and J ends lost 2 bases and 4 bases, in that order; junction bases with no gene match: 13. The CDR3 loop spans 18 amino acids. Germline CDR1 KGHSH, CDR2 LQKENI. The whole variable domain, filled in from reference TRBV18 and TRBJ2-3, reads NAGVMQNPRHLVRRRGQEARLRCSPMKGHSHVYWYRQLPEEGLKFMVYLQKENIIDESGMPKERFSAEFPKEGPSILRIQQVVRGDSAAYFCASSPFRSGGGDSDTQYFGPGTRLTVL.

The chain recombines TRBV30 with TRBJ1-5, with D uncertain. V dropped 2 bases and J dropped 4 bases, with 9 bases sitting between them. The CDR3 consists of 13 residues. Looked up from germline, CDR1 is GTSNPN and CDR2 is SVGIG (reference sequence). CDR3 region: CAWSTRTNQPQHF. The CDR3 region has the DNA TGTGCCTGGAGTACAAGAACAAATCAGCCCCAGCATTTT.

V gene TRBV6-5 combines with J gene TRBJ1-5; 8 bases fit TRBD1. The CDR3 spans 15 residues. Per the germline V gene, CDR1 is MNHEY and CDR2 is SVGAGI. Trimming removed 6 bases from V and 5 bases from J; junction bases left unmatched: 9. The CDR3 bases are TGTGCCAGCAGCTCTGGACAGGGAAGTCATCAGCCCCAGCATTTT. Residues: CASSSGQGSHQPQHF.

This clone was picked up a small number of times. This rearrangement joins TRBV6-6 to TRBJ2-7; D is undetermined. V was clipped by 3 bases and J by 3 bases, with 12 bases between them. CDR3 length: 14 amino acids. Germline loops: CDR1 MNHNY, CDR2 SVGAGI (reference sequence). In DNA form, the CDR3 reads TGTGCCAGCAGTTATTCTCCCCTTAGCTACGAGCAGTACTTC. Its translation: CASSYSPLSYEQYF.

In this sample, this clone turned up once. The chain has TRBV5-4 and TRBJ2-3, with a possible D match to TRBD2 (5 bases). The germline gives CDR1 SGHNT, CDR2 YYREEE (reference sequence). Trimming took off 2 bases at V and 4 bases at J, with 14 bases between the two ends. The CDR3 length is 15 residues. In DNA form, the CDR3 reads TGTGCCAGCAGCTTCGGTCGGACTCAGGCAGATACGCAGTATTTT. Its translation is CASSFGRTQADTQYF.

This clone has a handful of counts. The gene calls are TRBV7-9 and TRBJ1-1; D gene uncertain. There are 12 residues in the CDR3. V was cut by 4 bases and J by 11 bases, with 14 bases left in between. Germline values: CDR1 SEHNR, CDR2 FQNEAQ (reference sequence). CDR3 protein: CASSYMTSLAFF. In DNA form, the CDR3 reads TGTGCCAGCAGCTATATGACAAGTTTGGCTTTCTTT.

V is TRBV9 and J is TRBJ2-1; D remains unclear. Germline assignment: CDR1 SGDLS and CDR2 YYNGEE. V lost 5 bases and J lost 7, with 16 bases in between. CDR3 size: 14 residues. The DNA for the CDR3 is TGTGCCAGCAGTATGTTCTACGAACTTAATGAGCAGTTCTTC. It is translated as CASSMFYELNEQFF.

The V gene is TRBV28, the J gene TRBJ2-2, with D possibly TRBD1 on 6 matching bases. The length of the CDR3 is 16 residues. V lost 3 bases, J lost 0 bases, and 11 bases lay in between. The V gene's germline CDR1 is MDHEN and CDR2 SYDVKM. The DNA for the CDR3 is TGTGCCAGCAGTTTTGGGGGCGCTCCGAACACCGGGGAGCTGTTTTTT. The encoded protein is CASSFGGAPNTGELFF.

The chain employs TRBV18 and TRBJ2-1; 9 bases match TRBD2. The V and J ends lost 4 bases and 5 bases, in that order; junction bases with no gene match: 12. The CDR3 loop spans 17 amino acids. The germline gives CDR1 KGHSH, CDR2 LQKENI. CDR3 DNA sequence: TGTGCCAGCTCACTCATCAGGGCGGGGGGGCACAACAATGAGCAGTTCTTC. Protein: CASSLIRAGGHNNEQFF.

This clone was recorded only once. This chain links TRBV7-8 with TRBJ2-3; maybe TRBD2 (5 bases). Trimming removed 5 bases from V and 0 bases from J, with 12 bases in between. Germline CDR1 SGHVS, CDR2 FQNEAQ. The CDR3 covers 15 residues. CDR3: CASSLPASSTDTQYF. Written as DNA, the CDR3 is TGTGCCAGCAGCCTACCGGCTAGCAGCACAGATACGCAGTATTTT. Based on the CDR3 plus reference TRBV7-8 and TRBJ2-3, the full variable domain is GAGVSQSPRYKVAKRGQDVALRCDPISGHVSLFWYQQALGQGPEFLTYFQNEAQLDKSGLPSDRFFAERPEGSVSTLKIQRTQQEDSAVYLCASSLPASSTDTQYFGPGTRLTVL.

The rearrangement links TRBV18 to TRBJ2-2; D is unclear. Germline loops: CDR1 KGHSH, CDR2 LQKENI. V dropped 5 bases and J dropped 4 bases, with 8 bases sitting between them. The CDR3 spans 13 residues. The CDR3 DNA sequence: TGTGCCAGCTCAACCTTACTCACCGGGGAGCTGTTTTTT. Translation: CASSTLLTGELFF.

The CDR3 sequence: CASMPTGADTQYF. CDR3 nucleotide sequence: TGCGCCAGCATGCCAACTGGAGCAGATACGCAGTATTTT. The rearrangement uses TRBV10-1 and TRBJ2-3; D gene unclear. V dropped 7 bases and J dropped 4 bases, with 12 bases sitting between them. Germline CDR1 is WNHNN and CDR2 is SYGVQD (reference sequence). The CDR3 is 13 residues long.

This clone was picked up one time. V usage is TRBV7-3 and J usage is TRBJ2-7; 7 bases map to TRBD2. The CDR3 has 13 amino acids. The V gene end was trimmed by 2 bases and the J gene end by 6 bases; junction bases not matched to a gene: 4. Germline CDR1 and CDR2: SGHTA and FQGTGA. The CDR3 loop reads CASSLEGRGEQYF. The CDR3, as DNA: TGTGCCAGCAGCTTAGAGGGGAGGGGCGAGCAGTACTTC.

The rearrangement links TRBV19 to TRBJ2-5, with D perhaps TRBD1 (5 bases). Trimming removed 1 base at V and 5 bases at J, with 14 bases between. The CDR3 spans 15 residues. CDR1 LNHDA and CDR2 SQIVND come from the germline V gene (reference sequence). DNA of the CDR3: TGTGCCAGTAGTATAGGTCGAGGTAACAGGGAGACCCAGTACTTC. It codes for CASSIGRGNRETQYF.

CDR3 sequence reads: CASSRRADGYTF. CDR3 DNA: TGTGCCAGCAGCCGGCGGGCGGATGGCTACACCTTC. The chain recombines TRBV11-1 with TRBJ1-2; D is uncertain. This CDR3 contains 12 residues. With 5 bases removed from V and 6 bases from J, the gap between germline ends came to 10 bases. Germline assignment: CDR1 SGHAT and CDR2 FQDESV (reference sequence).

The J gene is TRBJ2-2, the V gene TRBV7-8, with a possible D match to TRBD1 (5 bases). Trimming left V 0 bases short and J 9 bases short, with 8 bases between. Germline V CDR1 and CDR2: SGHVS, FQNEAQ. The CDR3 consists of 13 residues. The CDR3 DNA sequence: TGTGCCAGCAGCTTAGCCCAGGGTAGGGAGCTGTTTTTT. Translation gives CASSLAQGRELFF.

This rearrangement joins TRBV3-1 (or the pseudogene TRBV3-2) to TRBJ1-1; 8 nucleotides line up with TRBD1. The CDR3 length is 15 residues. The germline CDR1 and CDR2 sequences are LGHDT and YNNKEL (reference sequence). V shed 4 bases and J 8 bases; nucleotides not matched to a gene: 12. The CDR3 here is CASSPGSGTGGEAFF. The CDR3 bases are TGTGCCAGCAGCCCTGGGAGCGGGACAGGAGGAGAAGCTTTCTTT.

The V gene is TRBV5-1, the J gene TRBJ1-5, with D unresolved. Trimming left V 4 bases short and J 7 bases short, with 12 bases between. CDR1 SGHRS and CDR2 YFSETQ come from the germline V gene. The CDR3 is 13 residues long. The CDR3 region has the DNA TGCGCCAGCAGCGTGACGTCGGGACAGCCCCAGCATTTT. Amino acid sequence: CASSVTSGQPQHF. Full variable domain (rest looked up from reference TRBV5-1 and TRBJ1-5): KAGVTQTPRYLIKTRGQQVTLSCSPISGHRSVSWYQQTPGQGLQFLFEYFSETQRNKGNFPGRFSGRQFSNSRSEMNVSTLELGDSALYLCASSVTSGQPQHFGDGTRLSIL.

The rearrangement links TRBV11-2 to TRBJ2-3, with a tentative D call TRBD2 (5 bases). Per germline, CDR1 SGHAT and CDR2 FQNNGV. CDR3 length: 11 residues. Trimming shortened V by 6 bases and J by 7 bases, and 8 bases separated the two germline ends. The CDR3 loop reads CASSSGYTQYF. CDR3 coding DNA: TGTGCCAGCAGTTCGGGATATACGCAGTATTTT.